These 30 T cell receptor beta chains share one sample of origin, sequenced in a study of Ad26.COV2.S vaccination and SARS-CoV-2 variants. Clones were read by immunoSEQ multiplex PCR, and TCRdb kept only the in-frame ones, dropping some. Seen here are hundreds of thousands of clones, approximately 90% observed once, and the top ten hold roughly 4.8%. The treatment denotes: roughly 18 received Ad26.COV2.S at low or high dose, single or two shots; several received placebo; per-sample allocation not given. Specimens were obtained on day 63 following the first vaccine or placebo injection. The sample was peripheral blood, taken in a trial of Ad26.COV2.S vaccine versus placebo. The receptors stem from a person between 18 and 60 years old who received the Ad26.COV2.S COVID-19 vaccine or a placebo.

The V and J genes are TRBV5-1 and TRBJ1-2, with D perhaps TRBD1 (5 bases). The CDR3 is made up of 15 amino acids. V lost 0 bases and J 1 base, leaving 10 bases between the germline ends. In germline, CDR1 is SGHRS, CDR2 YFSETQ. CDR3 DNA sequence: TGCGCCAGCAGCTTGGGCCGGGACCTTAACTATGGCTACACCTTC. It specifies CASSLGRDLNYGYTF.

The CDR3 nucleotides are TGTGCCAGCAGCCCCCGAGGCGGCAGGGGGAACAATGAGCAGTTCTTC. Protein product: CASSPRGGRGNNEQFF. This rearrangement joins TRBV13 to TRBJ2-1; 7 nucleotides match TRBD1. Germline CDR1 reads PRHDT; CDR2 reads FYEKMQ (reference sequence). The CDR3 contains 16 residues. Germline trimming cut 5 bases from V and 5 bases from J; bases unmatched to any gene: 12.

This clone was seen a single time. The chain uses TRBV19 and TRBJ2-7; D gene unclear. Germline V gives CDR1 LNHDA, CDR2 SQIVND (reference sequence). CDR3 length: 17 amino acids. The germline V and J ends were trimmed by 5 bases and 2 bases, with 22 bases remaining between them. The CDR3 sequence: CASSPSGVAPPTYEQYF. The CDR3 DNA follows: TGTGCCAGTAGTCCCAGTGGTGTGGCCCCACCGACCTACGAGCAGTACTTC.

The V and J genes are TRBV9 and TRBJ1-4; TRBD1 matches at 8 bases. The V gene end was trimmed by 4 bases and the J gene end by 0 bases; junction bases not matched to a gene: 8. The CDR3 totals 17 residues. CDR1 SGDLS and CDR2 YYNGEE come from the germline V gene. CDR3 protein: CASSPFRGRATNEKLFF. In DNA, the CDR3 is TGTGCCAGCAGCCCCTTCAGGGGGCGGGCAACTAATGAAAAACTGTTTTTT.

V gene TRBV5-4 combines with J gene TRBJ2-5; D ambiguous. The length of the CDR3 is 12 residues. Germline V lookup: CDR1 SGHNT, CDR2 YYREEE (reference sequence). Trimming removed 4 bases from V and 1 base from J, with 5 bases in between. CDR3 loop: CASSRTQETQYF. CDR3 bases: TGTGCCAGCAGCCGTACCCAAGAGACCCAGTACTTC. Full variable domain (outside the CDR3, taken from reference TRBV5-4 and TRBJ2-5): ETGVTQSPTHLIKTRGQQVTLRCSSQSGHNTVSWYQQALGQGPQFIFQYYREEENGRGNFPPRFSGLQFPNYSSELNVNALELDDSALYLCASSRTQETQYFGPGTRLLVL.

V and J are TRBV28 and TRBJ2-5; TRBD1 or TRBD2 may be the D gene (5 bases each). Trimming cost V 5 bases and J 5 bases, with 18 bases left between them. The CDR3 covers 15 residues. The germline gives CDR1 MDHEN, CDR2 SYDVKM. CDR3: CASSPQAGGRETQYF. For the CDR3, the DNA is TGTGCCAGCAGTCCCCAGGCTGGGGGTCGGGAGACCCAGTACTTC.

The CDR3 nucleotides read TGTGCCAGCAGTTTCCAACGGAACACTGAAGCTTTCTTT. As protein: CASSFQRNTEAFF. The chain employs TRBV12-3 or TRBV12-4 and TRBJ1-1; no definite D call. The CDR3 runs 13 residues. Trimming removed 3 bases from V and 1 base from J, with 6 bases in between.

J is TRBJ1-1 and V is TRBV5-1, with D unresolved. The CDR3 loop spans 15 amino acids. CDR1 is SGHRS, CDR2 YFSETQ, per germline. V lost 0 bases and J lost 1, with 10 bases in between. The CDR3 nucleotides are TGCGCCAGCAGCTTGGGGCTTGGGGAGAACACTGAAGCTTTCTTT. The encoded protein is CASSLGLGENTEAFF.

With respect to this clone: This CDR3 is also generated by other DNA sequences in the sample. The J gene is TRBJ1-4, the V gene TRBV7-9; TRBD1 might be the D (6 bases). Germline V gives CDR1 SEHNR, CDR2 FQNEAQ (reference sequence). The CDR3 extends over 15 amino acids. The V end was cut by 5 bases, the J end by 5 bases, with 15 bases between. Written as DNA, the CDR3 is TGTGCCAGCAGCCCATGGACAGAAAGAAATGAAAAACTGTTTTTT. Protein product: CASSPWTERNEKLFF.

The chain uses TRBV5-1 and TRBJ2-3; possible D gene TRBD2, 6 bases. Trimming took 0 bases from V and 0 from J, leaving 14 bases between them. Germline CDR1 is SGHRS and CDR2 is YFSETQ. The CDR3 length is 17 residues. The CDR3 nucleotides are TGCGCCAGCAGCTTGGTCGGTGGTAGCGGTAGCACAGATACGCAGTATTTT. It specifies CASSLVGGSGSTDTQYF.

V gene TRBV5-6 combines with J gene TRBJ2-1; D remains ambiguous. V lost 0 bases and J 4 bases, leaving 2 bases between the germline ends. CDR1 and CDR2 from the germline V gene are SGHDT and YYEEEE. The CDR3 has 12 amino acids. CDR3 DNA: TGTGCCAGCAGCTTGGTATACAATGAGCAGTTCTTC. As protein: CASSLVYNEQFF.

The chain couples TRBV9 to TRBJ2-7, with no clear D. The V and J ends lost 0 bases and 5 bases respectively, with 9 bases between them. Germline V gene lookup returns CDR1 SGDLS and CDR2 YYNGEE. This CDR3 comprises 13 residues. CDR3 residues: CASSVGVGDEQYF. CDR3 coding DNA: TGTGCCAGCAGCGTAGGGGTAGGCGACGAGCAGTACTTC.

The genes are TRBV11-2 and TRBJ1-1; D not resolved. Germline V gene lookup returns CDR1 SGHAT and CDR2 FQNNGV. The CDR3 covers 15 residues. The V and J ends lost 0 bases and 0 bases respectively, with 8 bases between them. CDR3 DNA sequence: TGTGCCAGCAGCTTAGAGCGCGATCTGAACACTGAAGCTTTCTTT. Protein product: CASSLERDLNTEAFF.

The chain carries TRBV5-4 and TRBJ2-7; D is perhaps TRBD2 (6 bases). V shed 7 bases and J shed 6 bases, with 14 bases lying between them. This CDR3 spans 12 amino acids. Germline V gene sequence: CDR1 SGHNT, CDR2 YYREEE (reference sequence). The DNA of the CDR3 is TGTGCCAGCGGGCGGGACCCAGCCGAGCAGTACTTC. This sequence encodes CASGRDPAEQYF.

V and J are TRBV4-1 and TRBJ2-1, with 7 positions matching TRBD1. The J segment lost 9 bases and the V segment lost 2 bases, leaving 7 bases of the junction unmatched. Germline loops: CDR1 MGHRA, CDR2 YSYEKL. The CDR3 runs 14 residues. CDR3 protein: CASSQPGQSFEQFF. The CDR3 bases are TGCGCCAGCAGCCAACCGGGACAGAGTTTTGAGCAGTTCTTC.

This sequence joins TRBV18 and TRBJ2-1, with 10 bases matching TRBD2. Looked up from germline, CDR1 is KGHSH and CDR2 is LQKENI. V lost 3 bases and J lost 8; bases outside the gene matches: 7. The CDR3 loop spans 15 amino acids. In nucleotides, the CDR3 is TGTGCCAGCTCACCGAAGCGGGGGGGCCAAGATGAGCAGTTCTTC. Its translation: CASSPKRGGQDEQFF.

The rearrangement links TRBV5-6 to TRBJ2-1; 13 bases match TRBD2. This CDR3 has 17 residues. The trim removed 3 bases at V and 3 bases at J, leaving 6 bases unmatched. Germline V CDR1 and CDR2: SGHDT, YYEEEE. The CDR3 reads CASSYLGLAGVYNEQFF. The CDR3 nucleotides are TGTGCCAGCAGCTACCTCGGACTAGCGGGAGTCTACAATGAGCAGTTCTTC. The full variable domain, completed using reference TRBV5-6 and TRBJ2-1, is DAGVTQSPTHLIKTRGQQVTLRCSPKSGHDTVSWYQQALGQGPQFIFQYYEEEERQRGNFPDRFSGHQFPNYSSELNVNALLLGDSALYLCASSYLGLAGVYNEQFFGPGTRLTVL.

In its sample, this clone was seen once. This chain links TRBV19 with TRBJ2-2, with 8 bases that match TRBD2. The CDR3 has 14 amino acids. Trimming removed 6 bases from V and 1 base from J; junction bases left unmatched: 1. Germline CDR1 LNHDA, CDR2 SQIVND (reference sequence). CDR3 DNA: TGTGCCAGTAGACTAGCGGTGAACACCGGGGAGCTGTTTTTT. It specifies CASRLAVNTGELFF.

The CDR3 DNA reads TGTGCCAGCAGTGAGGTGGGGAACCCTGGAAACACCATATATTTT. It translates to CASSEVGNPGNTIYF. The J gene is TRBJ1-3, the V gene TRBV25-1, with D hard to call. Germline assignment: CDR1 MGHDK and CDR2 SYGVNS. This CDR3 has 15 amino acids. The ends were cut back, 3 bases at V and 2 bases at J, with 11 bases in the middle.

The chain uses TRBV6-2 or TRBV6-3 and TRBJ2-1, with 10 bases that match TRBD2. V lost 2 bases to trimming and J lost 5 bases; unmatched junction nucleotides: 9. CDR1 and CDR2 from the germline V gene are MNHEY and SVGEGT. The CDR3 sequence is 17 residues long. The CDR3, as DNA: TGTGCCAGCAGTTACCCCTCGATAGCGGGGGGTCACAATGAGCAGTTCTTC. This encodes CASSYPSIAGGHNEQFF.

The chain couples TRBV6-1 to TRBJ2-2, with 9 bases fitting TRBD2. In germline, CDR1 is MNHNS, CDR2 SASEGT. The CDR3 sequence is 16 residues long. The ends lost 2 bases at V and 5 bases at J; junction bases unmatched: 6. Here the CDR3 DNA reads TGTGCCAGCAGTGAACGAGCGGGAGGCCGGACCGGGGAGCTGTTTTTT. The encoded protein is CASSERAGGRTGELFF.

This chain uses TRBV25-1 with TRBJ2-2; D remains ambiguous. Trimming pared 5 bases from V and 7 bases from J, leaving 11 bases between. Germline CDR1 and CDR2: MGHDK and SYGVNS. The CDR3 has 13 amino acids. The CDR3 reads CASSFRAGGELFF. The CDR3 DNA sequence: TGTGCCAGCAGTTTCCGGGCCGGCGGGGAGCTGTTTTTT.

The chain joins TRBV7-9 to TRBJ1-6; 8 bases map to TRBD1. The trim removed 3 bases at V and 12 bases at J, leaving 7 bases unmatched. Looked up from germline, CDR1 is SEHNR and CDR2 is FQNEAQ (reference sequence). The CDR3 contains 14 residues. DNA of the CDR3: TGTGCCAGCAGCTTGACAGGGGAAGGTTTACCCCTCCACTTT. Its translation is CASSLTGEGLPLHF.

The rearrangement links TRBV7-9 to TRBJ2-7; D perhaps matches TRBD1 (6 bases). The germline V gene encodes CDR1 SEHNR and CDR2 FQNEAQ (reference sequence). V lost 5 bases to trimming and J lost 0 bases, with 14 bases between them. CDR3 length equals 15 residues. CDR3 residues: CASSKRDTYSYEQYF. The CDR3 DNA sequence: TGTGCCAGCAGCAAAAGGGACACTTACTCCTACGAGCAGTACTTC.

CDR3 nucleotide sequence: TGCAGCGTGACAGGGAACACTGAAGCTTTCTTT. It translates to CSVTGNTEAFF. The chain links TRBV29-1 to TRBJ1-1; D may be TRBD1 (6 bases). There are 11 residues in the CDR3. The germline V and J ends were trimmed by 6 bases and 1 base, with 6 bases remaining between them. Germline V CDR1 and CDR2: SQVTM, ANQGSEA.

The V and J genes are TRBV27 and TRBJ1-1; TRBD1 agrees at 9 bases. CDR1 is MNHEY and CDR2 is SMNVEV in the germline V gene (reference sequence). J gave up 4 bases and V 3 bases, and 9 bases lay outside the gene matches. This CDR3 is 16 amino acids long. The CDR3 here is CASSFNRDRVGTEAFF. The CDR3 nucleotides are TGTGCCAGCAGTTTCAACCGGGACAGGGTCGGCACTGAAGCTTTCTTT.

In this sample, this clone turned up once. CDR3 bases: TGTGCCAGCAGCTTATGGCGGGGAGAGTCTACCTACGAGCAGTACTTC. Translation gives CASSLWRGESTYEQYF. The V gene is TRBV7-2, the J gene TRBJ2-7; a possible D gene is TRBD2 (6 bases). The V and J ends lost 2 bases and 2 bases respectively, with 16 bases between them. Per germline, CDR1 SGHTA and CDR2 FQGNSA. The CDR3 has 16 residues.

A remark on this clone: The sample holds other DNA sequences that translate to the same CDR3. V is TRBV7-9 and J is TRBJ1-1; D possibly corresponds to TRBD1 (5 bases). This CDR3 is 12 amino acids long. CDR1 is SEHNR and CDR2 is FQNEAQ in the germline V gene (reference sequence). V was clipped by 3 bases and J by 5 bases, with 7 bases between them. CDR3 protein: CASSFEGTEAFF. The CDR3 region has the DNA TGTGCCAGCAGCTTCGAGGGGACTGAAGCTTTCTTT.

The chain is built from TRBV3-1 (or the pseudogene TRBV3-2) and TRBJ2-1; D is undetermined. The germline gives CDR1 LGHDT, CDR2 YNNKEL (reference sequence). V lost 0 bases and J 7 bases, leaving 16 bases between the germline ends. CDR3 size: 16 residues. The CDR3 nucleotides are TGTGCCAGCAGCCAAGATCGGCTCGTTGGGGTAAATGAGCAGTTCTTC. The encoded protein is CASSQDRLVGVNEQFF.

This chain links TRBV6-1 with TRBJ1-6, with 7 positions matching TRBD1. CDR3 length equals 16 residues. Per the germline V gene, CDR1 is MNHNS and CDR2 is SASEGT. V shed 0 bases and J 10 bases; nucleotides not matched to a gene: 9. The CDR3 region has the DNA TGTGCCAGCAGTGAAGCCTGGGGGACAGAAGGCTCACCCCTCCACTTT. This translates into CASSEAWGTEGSPLHF.